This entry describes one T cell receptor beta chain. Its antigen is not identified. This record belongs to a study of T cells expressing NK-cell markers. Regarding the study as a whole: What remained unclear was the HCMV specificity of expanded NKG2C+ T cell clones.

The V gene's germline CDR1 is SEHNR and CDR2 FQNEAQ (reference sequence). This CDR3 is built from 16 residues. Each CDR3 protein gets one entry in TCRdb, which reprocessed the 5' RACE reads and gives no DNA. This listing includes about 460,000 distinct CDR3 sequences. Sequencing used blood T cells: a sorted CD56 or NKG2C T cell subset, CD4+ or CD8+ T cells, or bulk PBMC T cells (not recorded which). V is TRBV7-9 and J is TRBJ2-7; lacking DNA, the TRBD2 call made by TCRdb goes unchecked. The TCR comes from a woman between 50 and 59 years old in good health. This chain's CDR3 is CASSTRLAGKLDEQYF. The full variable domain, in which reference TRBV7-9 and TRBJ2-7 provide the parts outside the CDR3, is DTGVSQNPRHKITKRGQNVTFRCDPISEHNRLYWYRQTLGQGPEFLTYFQNEAQLEKSRLLSDRFSAERPKGSFSTLEIQRTEQGDSAMYLCASSTRLAGKLDEQYFGPGTRLTVT.